This note documents a single TCR beta chain sequence. This specimen comes from a study of OX40 agonist ivuxolimab in advanced cancers. About the study: Treatment of patients was with ivuxolimab, an agonistic anti-OX40 (CD134) antibody. Prior anti-PD-1, anti-PD-L1 or anti-CTLA-4 therapy did not bar entry, and roughly 40% had some.

The assay was immunoSEQ multiplex PCR, and TCRdb's table has in-frame clones only and misses some. The repertoire consists of about 6,500 clones, with just under 70% occurring once and the leading ten covering around 20%. Baseline was the first blood sampling point, followed by cycle 4 day 1 and cycle 7 day 1. Trimming removed 5 bases from V and 5 bases from J; junction bases left unmatched: 11. Germline V CDR1 and CDR2: SGHVS, FQNEAQ. The length of the CDR3 is 15 residues. The chain links TRBV7-8 to TRBJ2-5, with TRBD1 identical over 7 bases. The TCR was taken from an adult with an advanced solid tumor such as melanoma, head and neck, liver or kidney cancer. Sequences were derived from CD4+ or CD8+ T cells sorted from blood, sampled in a trial of the OX40 agonist ivuxolimab. The CDR3 DNA reads TGTGCCAGCAGCCGCCTACTAGACAGGGACGAGACCCAGTACTTC. Protein sequence: CASSRLLDRDETQYF.